Listed here are 16 T cell receptor beta chains from one sample, sequenced in a study of OX40 agonist ivuxolimab in advanced cancers. Using immunoSEQ multiplex PCR, the repertoire was profiled, and TCRdb retains in-frame clones only, with some absent. Of some 60,000 clones listed, around 84% were seen once; the top ten hold 4%. Sequencing was performed on CD4+ or CD8+ T cells sorted from blood, taken in a trial of the OX40 agonist ivuxolimab. Every receptor here comes from an adult with an advanced solid tumor such as melanoma, head and neck, liver or kidney cancer.

This clone has only one observation. The V call is TRBV5-3, the J call TRBJ1-5, with D tentatively TRBD1 (6 bases). TRBV5-3 is an ORF, and what it does is uncertain. Trimming stripped 5 bases from V and 0 bases from J, with 12 bases between. CDR3 length equals 15 residues. CDR3 amino acids: CARREDRNSNQPQHF. CDR3 bases: TGTGCCAGAAGAGAGGACAGAAATAGCAATCAGCCCCAGCATTTT.

This chain connects TRBV6-1 to TRBJ2-2; tentative D call: TRBD2 (6 bases). The V gene lost 7 bases and the J gene lost 1 base, with 10 bases spanning the gap. CDR3 size: 14 residues. Per germline, CDR1 MNHNS and CDR2 SASEGT. The CDR3 region has the DNA TGTGCCAGCACGGCTAGCGTGAACACCGGGGAGCTGTTTTTT. Its protein is CASTASVNTGELFF.

V is TRBV7-2 and J is TRBJ1-2; 8 bases match TRBD1. Germline trimming cut 5 bases from V and 7 bases from J; bases unmatched to any gene: 9. This CDR3 contains 14 residues. CDR1 SGHTA and CDR2 FQGNSA come from the germline V gene. The CDR3: CASSPGQGLGGYTF. The CDR3 bases are TGTGCCAGCAGCCCCGGACAGGGACTTGGTGGCTACACCTTC.

J is TRBJ2-1 and V is TRBV9; 7 nucleotides line up with TRBD2. CDR3 length: 14 residues. The germline V gene encodes CDR1 SGDLS and CDR2 YYNGEE. The junction had 8 bases not matched to a gene; V was cut back by 2 bases and J by 9 bases. CDR3 amino acids: CASSVGLETTEQFF. The CDR3 DNA reads TGTGCCAGCAGCGTCGGACTAGAAACAACTGAGCAGTTCTTC. The whole variable domain, remainder taken from reference TRBV9 and TRBJ2-1, is DSGVTQTPKHLITATGQRVTLRCSPRSGDLSVYWYQQSLDQGLQFLIQYYNGEERAKGNILERFSAQQFPDLHSELNLSSLELGDSALYFCASSVGLETTEQFFGPGTRLTVL.

The chain combines TRBV28 with TRBJ1-1, with D maybe TRBD1 (5 bases). V was cut by 3 bases and J by 0 bases, with 8 bases left in between. The germline V gene has CDR1 MDHEN and CDR2 SYDVKM. This CDR3 is built from 14 residues. The DNA for the CDR3 is TGTGCCAGCAGTTTCGGGGGGTTGAACACTGAAGCTTTCTTT. Protein product: CASSFGGLNTEAFF.

The rearrangement uses TRBV4-1 and TRBJ1-1; tentative D call: TRBD1 (6 bases). The CDR3 is 15 amino acids. V lost 3 bases and J lost 2, with 13 bases in between. Germline assignment: CDR1 MGHRA and CDR2 YSYEKL. The DNA of the CDR3 is TGCGCCAGCAGCCAGCCCGGGACACAAAACACTGAAGCTTTCTTT. Residues: CASSQPGTQNTEAFF.

The chain is built from TRBV6-1 and TRBJ2-2, with 10 nucleotides matching TRBD2. CDR1 is MNHNS, CDR2 SASEGT, per germline. V shed 1 base and J 7 bases; nucleotides not matched to a gene: 12. This CDR3 has 18 residues. DNA of the CDR3: TGTGCCAGCAGTGAAGGACCCCCCGGGACTAGCGTTGGCGGGGAGCTGTTTTTT. This translates into CASSEGPPGTSVGGELFF.

V and J are TRBV28 and TRBJ1-5; D not resolved. CDR3 length: 14 amino acids. V was cut by 2 bases and J by 5 bases, with 10 bases left in between. Germline V lookup: CDR1 MDHEN, CDR2 SYDVKM. The DNA of the CDR3 is TGTGCCAGCAGTTTAGCAGCTAATTATCAGCCCCAGCATTTT. This gives the protein CASSLAANYQPQHF.

This chain joins TRBV6-1 and TRBJ2-1; 12 bases map to TRBD2. With V trimmed by 1 base and J by 9 bases, 7 bases remained unmatched. Germline V gene lookup returns CDR1 MNHNS and CDR2 SASEGT. This CDR3 contains 16 residues. CDR3 protein: CASSEVRTSGVREQFF. DNA of the CDR3: TGTGCCAGCAGTGAAGTCCGGACTAGCGGGGTACGTGAGCAGTTCTTC.

The chain carries TRBV2 and TRBJ1-1, with TRBD1 as a possible D gene (5 bases). The CDR3 has 14 residues. Trimming took off 2 bases at V and 0 bases at J, with 7 bases between the two ends. CDR1 is SNHLY, CDR2 FYNNEI, per germline. DNA of the CDR3: TGTGCCAGCAGTGAAAAGGGGTTGAACACTGAAGCTTTCTTT. Translating gives CASSEKGLNTEAFF.

V is TRBV19 and J is TRBJ2-1; 7 bases line up with TRBD2. This CDR3 region has 16 residues. V lost 4 bases to trimming and J lost 4 bases; unmatched junction nucleotides: 10. Germline CDR1 is LNHDA and CDR2 is SQIVND (reference sequence). The CDR3 loop is CASSTEPGLRYNEQFF. In DNA form, the CDR3 reads TGTGCCAGTAGTACCGAACCGGGACTAAGGTACAATGAGCAGTTCTTC.

The table lists this clone with a few counts. J is TRBJ1-5 and V is TRBV10-3, with D unresolved. CDR3 size: 13 residues. V was trimmed by 5 bases and J by 0 bases, leaving 5 bases between them. Germline V gene lookup returns CDR1 ENHRY and CDR2 SYGVKD. CDR3 nucleotides: TGTGCCATCAGTTTATATAGCAATCAGCCCCAGCATTTT. It encodes CAISLYSNQPQHF.

The genes are TRBV5-5 and TRBJ1-1; 9 positions agree with TRBD1. Germline V CDR1 and CDR2: SGHKS, YYEKEE (reference sequence). This CDR3 is built from 14 residues. Trimming removed 4 bases from V and 8 bases from J; junction bases left unmatched: 9. The CDR3 coding sequence is TGTGCCAGCAGCGGCCGGGACAGGGCATGGGAAGCTTTCTTT. Its protein is CASSGRDRAWEAFF.

The V gene is TRBV29-1, the J gene TRBJ1-1; D is undetermined. Trimming pared 1 base from V and 3 bases from J, leaving 12 bases between. The CDR3 runs 14 residues. The V gene's germline CDR1 is SQVTM and CDR2 ANQGSEA. This CDR3 reads CSVEAEVGYTEAFF. CDR3 DNA sequence: TGCAGCGTTGAAGCCGAGGTGGGCTACACTGAAGCTTTCTTT. Full variable domain (rest looked up from reference TRBV29-1 and TRBJ1-1): SAVISQKPSRDICQRGTSLTIQCQVDSQVTMMFWYRQQPGQSLTLIATANQGSEATYESGFVIDKFPISRPNLTFSTLTVSNMSPEDSSIYLCSVEAEVGYTEAFFGQGTRLTVV.

The chain combines TRBV11-2 with TRBJ2-7, with 7 bases that match TRBD1. The CDR3 is 14 residues long. The junction had 9 bases not matched to a gene; V was cut back by 6 bases and J by 4 bases. Germline-derived CDR1 and CDR2 are SGHAT and FQNNGV. CDR3 protein: CASSSRGPGYEQYF. The CDR3 bases are TGTGCCAGCAGTTCAAGGGGGCCCGGGTACGAGCAGTACTTC.

This sequence joins TRBV7-8 and TRBJ2-1, with 7 bases fitting TRBD1. Germline V gene lookup returns CDR1 SGHVS and CDR2 FQNEAQ. The V gene end was trimmed by 5 bases and the J gene end by 1 base; junction bases not matched to a gene: 5. The CDR3 loop spans 15 amino acids. The CDR3 spells CASSPEQGSYNEQFF. The CDR3 nucleotides are TGTGCCAGCAGCCCAGAACAGGGGTCCTACAATGAGCAGTTCTTC.